The clone carrying this T cell receptor (beta chain) was detected a few times. Its antigen is not identified. The data derive from a study of shared clonotypes between healthy human individuals. Study-level points and caveats: How much donors shared clonotypes was expected to be affected by sequencing depth.

Researchers ran the assay at a deep level. This table comes from immunoSEQ multiplex PCR, and its TCRdb copy is limited to in-frame clones, with some not included. The profile shows approximately 320,000 clones, approximately 79% of them singletons. This CDR3 is 16 amino acids long. With V trimmed by 5 bases and J by 7 bases, 12 bases remained unmatched. Germline CDR1 is SEHNR and CDR2 is FQNEAQ (reference sequence). The rearrangement joins TRBV7-9 to TRBJ1-4; 8 nucleotides agree with TRBD1. Sample: memory CD4+ T cells sorted from blood. Subset defined: CD45RA-negative fraction. This TCR was sampled from a man younger than 45 in good health. Here the CDR3 DNA reads TGTGCCAGCAGCAAACCCTCCGGGACAGGAGGTGAAAAACTGTTTTTT. Amino acids: CASSKPSGTGGEKLFF.